A selection of T cell receptor beta chains follows, all from one sample in a study of persistence of HIV-infected CD4 T cells. For these TCRs, the target antigens are not known. TCRdb's copy holds only in-frame clones and misses some; the assay was immunoSEQ multiplex PCR. The sample lists thousands of clones; approximately 63% were seen once. The specimen comprised CD4+ T cells sorted from PBMCs after approximately 19-hour stimulation, sampled from a patient who received antiretroviral therapy. These receptors were taken from an adult man with HIV who was CMV-seropositive. Each CDR3 is given with its conserved first and last residue. D genes are given only for firm matches. Rows give clone size only sometimes, using once, few, many, or a class for an expanded clone.

V	J	size	D	CDR3	DNA
TRBV19	TRBJ2-1	NA	TRBD2	CASTPPGLAGSSEQFF	TGTGCCAGTACCCCCCCCGGGCTAGCGGGGAGTAGTGAGCAGTTCTTC
TRBV6-5	TRBJ2-3	NA	NA	CASGFLSTDTQYF	TGTGCCAGCGGCTTCCTAAGCACAGATACGCAGTATTTT
TRBV18	TRBJ2-1	NA	TRBD2	CASSPGTSVEQFF	TGTGCCAGCTCACCGGGGACTAGCGTGGAGCAGTTCTTC
TRBV30	TRBJ2-1	NA	NA	CAWRGYNEQFF	TGTGCCTGGAGAGGCTACAATGAGCAGTTCTTC
TRBV10-1	TRBJ2-5	NA	TRBD1	CASSELIGTGEETQYF	TGCGCCAGCAGTGAGCTAATTGGGACAGGTGAAGAGACCCAGTACTTC
TRBV10-3	TRBJ1-2	NA	TRBD1	CATQRLDRDYGYTF	TGTGCCACTCAGAGATTGGACAGGGACTATGGCTACACCTTC
TRBV14	TRBJ2-2	NA	NA	CASSQDGRGRDWTGELFF	TGTGCCAGCAGCCAAGATGGGAGGGGGCGCGACTGGACCGGGGAGCTGTTTTTT
TRBV18	TRBJ1-4	NA	NA	CASSPGTTNEKLFF	TGTGCCAGCTCACCAGGGACAACTAATGAAAAACTGTTTTTT
TRBV19	TRBJ1-4	NA	NA	CASSIDRQTNEKLFF	TGTGCCAGTAGTATCGACAGGCAAACTAATGAAAAACTGTTTTTT
TRBV28	TRBJ2-4	NA	NA	CVVGGLAAKNIQYF	TGTGTGGTCGGCGGGCTAGCCGCCAAAAACATTCAGTACTTC
TRBV6-6	TRBJ2-7	NA	TRBD1	CASSLGTGSEQYF	TGTGCCAGCAGTTTGGGGACAGGGTCCGAGCAGTACTTC
TRBV18	TRBJ2-5	once	NA	CASSPPSGLETQYF	TGTGCCAGCTCACCACCCTCCGGGTTAGAGACCCAGTACTTC
TRBV4-2	TRBJ2-7	NA	NA	CASSQERAVGSEQYF	TGTGCCAGCAGCCAAGAACGGGCGGTGGGGAGCGAGCAGTACTTC
TRBV18	TRBJ1-4	NA	NA	CASSPDRVGEKLFF	TGTGCCAGCTCACCAGACAGAGTCGGTGAAAAACTGTTTTTT
TRBV4-1	TRBJ1-5	NA	NA	CASSQGVRARQPQHF	TGCGCCAGCAGCCAAGGGGTTAGGGCACGACAGCCCCAGCATTTT
TRBV6-5	TRBJ2-3	NA	NA	CASRPPITDTQYF	TGTGCCAGCAGGCCACCGATAACAGATACGCAGTATTTT
TRBV3-1/TRBV3-2	TRBJ1-3	NA	NA	CASTHSISGNTIYF	TGTGCCAGCACCCACAGCATCTCTGGAAACACCATATATTTT
TRBV19	TRBJ1-2	once	NA	CASSLSGAPNYGYTF	TGTGCCAGTAGTCTGTCCGGGGCGCCAAACTATGGCTACACCTTC